Shown below are 11 T cell receptor beta chains from a single sample sequenced in a study of cytomegalovirus exposure and HLA in healthy donors. Primers: 60 Vbeta forward and 13 Jbeta reverse. Sequenced by immunoSEQ multiplex PCR; TCRdb stores in-frame clones only, minus some. The table includes about 160,000 clones, about 77% detected once. Material for sequencing was PBMCs. The receptors come from a man aged 25 to 40 in good health and CMV-seronegative.

This clone was counted a single time. The chain combines TRBV7-9 with TRBJ2-7, with D tentatively TRBD1 (6 bases). Germline CDR1 is SEHNR and CDR2 is FQNEAQ (reference sequence). The CDR3 extends over 12 amino acids. V was cut by 3 bases and J by 5 bases, with 8 bases left in between. CDR3 protein: CASSFRDNEQYF. In DNA form, the CDR3 reads TGTGCCAGCAGCTTCCGGGACAACGAGCAGTACTTC.

This clone showed up just once. The V gene is TRBV13, the J gene TRBJ2-5; maybe TRBD1 (7 bases). The length of the CDR3 is 16 residues. CDR1 PRHDT and CDR2 FYEKMQ come from the germline V gene (reference sequence). V lost 4 bases, J lost 5 bases, and 20 bases lay in between. CDR3 DNA: TGTGCCAGCAGCTCGCGAGGGGCAGGGGGGCGTGAGACCCAGTACTTC. Translating gives CASSSRGAGGRETQYF.

The chain recombines TRBV29-1 with TRBJ1-1, with D hard to call. Germline loops: CDR1 SQVTM, CDR2 ANQGSEA. There are 14 residues in the CDR3. Trimming cost V 8 bases and J 0 bases, with 16 bases left between them. The CDR3 DNA sequence: TGCAGCCCGGGAGGGCCCCCTTTGAACACTGAAGCTTTCTTT. Its protein product is CSPGGPPLNTEAFF.

The V call is TRBV6-5, the J call TRBJ1-1; weak D call: TRBD1 (6 bases). Per germline, CDR1 MNHEY and CDR2 SVGAGI. CDR3 size: 15 residues. V gave up 0 bases and J gave up 5 bases, with 13 bases separating them. The CDR3 DNA follows: TGTGCCAGCAGTTACTCCGGACAGCCTCAGACTGAAGCTTTCTTT. It yields the protein CASSYSGQPQTEAFF.

The CDR3 loop reads CASSPTVRELTGNTIYF. CDR3 DNA: TGTGCCAGCAGCCCCACCGTGAGGGAACTAACTGGAAACACCATATATTTT. V and J are TRBV13 and TRBJ1-3, with D unclear. Looked up from germline, CDR1 is PRHDT and CDR2 is FYEKMQ (reference sequence). V dropped 5 bases and J dropped 2 bases, with 19 bases sitting between them. There are 17 residues in the CDR3.

J is TRBJ2-5 and V is TRBV7-2, with a possible D match to TRBD1 (7 bases). Between the trimmed V and J ends, which lost 5 bases and 8 bases, there was a span of 15 bases. The CDR3 is 13 amino acids. CDR1 is SGHTA and CDR2 is FQGNSA in the germline V gene. The CDR3 DNA follows: TGTGCCAGCAGCATGACAGGGAGGTCAACCCAGTACTTC. It encodes CASSMTGRSTQYF.

The chain links TRBV4-3 to TRBJ2-7; a possible D gene is TRBD1 (6 bases). The V gene's germline CDR1 is LGHNA and CDR2 YSLEER. There are 13 residues in the CDR3. Trimming removed 1 base at V and 4 bases at J, with 8 bases between. The CDR3 region has the DNA TGCGCCAGCAGCCAAGTACAGGGTTACGAGCAGTACTTC. It encodes CASSQVQGYEQYF.

This rearrangement joins TRBV28 to TRBJ2-6; D not certain. The V and J ends lost 5 bases and 0 bases respectively, with 11 bases between them. Germline V gene data show CDR1 as MDHEN and CDR2 as SYDVKM. This CDR3 region has 16 residues. CDR3: CASSTHESSGANVLTF. The CDR3 bases are TGTGCCAGCAGTACCCACGAGAGCTCTGGGGCCAACGTCCTGACTTTC.

The genes are TRBV5-8 and TRBJ1-5, with TRBD1 as a possible D gene (6 bases). Germline V gene lookup returns CDR1 SGHTS and CDR2 YDEGEE. The CDR3 extends over 14 amino acids. V gave up 0 bases and J gave up 2 bases, with 6 bases separating them. The DNA of the CDR3 is TGTGCCAGCAGCTTGGAGGGGGGCAATCAGCCCCAGCATTTT. Residues: CASSLEGGNQPQHF.

This clone was seen only once. The J gene is TRBJ1-2, the V gene TRBV28; 9 bases agree with TRBD1. V lost 4 bases and J lost 14; bases outside the gene matches: 11. The CDR3 contains 13 residues. Germline loops: CDR1 MDHEN, CDR2 SYDVKM. The CDR3 nucleotides are TGTGCCAGCAGTTCCTCGACAGGGGGAGGGGGGACCTTC. It yields the protein CASSSSTGGGGTF.

The chain uses TRBV18 and TRBJ2-2, with 9 positions matching TRBD1. Germline assignment: CDR1 KGHSH and CDR2 LQKENI. This CDR3 is built from 16 residues. J gave up 4 bases and V 6 bases, and 9 bases lay outside the gene matches. CDR3 DNA: TGTGCCAGCTCTCCCACAGGGGGCGAATTCACCGGGGAGCTGTTTTTT. Amino acid sequence: CASSPTGGEFTGELFF.